The 7 T cell receptor beta chains reported below all come from one sample, sequenced in a study of T-cell reconstitution after alpha-beta-depleted transplantation in children. Unique molecular identifiers were used to barcode this TCRbeta library. TCRdb reprocessed the PCR reads with MiXCR, giving one entry per CDR3 protein. The table includes approximately 520,000 distinct CDR3 sequences, about 31% detected once. The material sequenced was PBMCs from the stem cell graft donor, taken from the stem cell graft. Receptors originate from a human donor who donated a stem cell graft to a child with aplastic anemia.

The table lists this clonotype with a few counts. This chain links TRBV9 with TRBJ1-3; D unresolved. The CDR3 length is 15 residues. Trimming took 0 bases from V and 2 from J, leaving 9 bases between them. CDR1 is SGDLS and CDR2 is YYNGEE in the germline V gene. The CDR3 sequence is CASSVVGDPGNTIYF. The CDR3 nucleotides are TGTGCCAGCAGCGTAGTGGGAGACCCTGGAAACACCATATATTTT.

In this sample, this clonotype turned up many times. The rearrangement uses TRBV30 and TRBJ2-1, with D uncertain. CDR3 size: 10 residues. Trimming took off 5 bases at V and 7 bases at J, with 6 bases between the two ends. CDR1 GTSNPN and CDR2 SVGIG come from the germline V gene (reference sequence). The CDR3 reads CAWERNEQFF. In nucleotides, the CDR3 is TGTGCCTGGGAGAGAAATGAGCAGTTCTTC.

The chain couples TRBV28 to TRBJ2-7, with 8 positions matching TRBD2. The germline gives CDR1 MDHEN, CDR2 SYDVKM. There are 15 residues in the CDR3. V lost 4 bases and J lost 3; bases outside the gene matches: 8. Here the CDR3 DNA reads TGTGCCAGCAGTTCTGGGGCGGGAGGAAGCTACGAGCAGTACTTC. Translating it yields CASSSGAGGSYEQYF.

This clonotype has a single count. V usage is TRBV19 and J usage is TRBJ1-4, with D perhaps TRBD1 (5 bases). The CDR3 contains 15 residues. Germline values: CDR1 LNHDA, CDR2 SQIVND (reference sequence). V lost 7 bases and J lost 7, with 19 bases in between. CDR3 residues: CASNSLRGVGEKLFF. CDR3 coding DNA: TGTGCCAGTAATTCCTTGCGGGGGGTAGGTGAAAAACTGTTTTTT.

This clonotype has a handful of counts. This chain connects TRBV7-9 to TRBJ1-1; no definite D call. Trimming left V 1 base short and J 0 bases short, with 6 bases between. Germline assignment: CDR1 SEHNR and CDR2 FQNEAQ (reference sequence). The CDR3 covers 14 residues. The DNA for the CDR3 is TGTGCCAGCAGCTTAGGAGACATGAACACTGAAGCTTTCTTT. Translating gives CASSLGDMNTEAFF.

This clonotype showed up just once. V and J are TRBV11-2 and TRBJ1-1; TRBD1 might be the D (5 bases). The CDR3 extends over 16 amino acids. Trimming took off 4 bases at V and 1 base at J, with 16 bases between the two ends. Germline V gene sequence: CDR1 SGHAT, CDR2 FQNNGV. This chain's CDR3 is CASSSSGRAGNTEAFF. The CDR3 nucleotides read TGTGCCAGCAGCTCCTCCGGCAGGGCCGGGAACACTGAAGCTTTCTTT.

There are a few counts of this clonotype. The CDR3 loop is CSVGTSITGYTF. CDR3 in DNA: TGCAGCGTTGGAACCTCGATTACTGGCTACACCTTC. The chain has TRBV29-1 and TRBJ1-2; D is uncertain. The CDR3 has 12 amino acids. Trimming took 4 bases from V and 7 from J, leaving 13 bases between them. Germline V lookup: CDR1 SQVTM, CDR2 ANQGSEA.